This record looks at one T cell receptor beta chain sequence and its context. The data were obtained in a study of blood T cell repertoires in COVID-19. CDR1 LNHDA and CDR2 SQIVND come from the germline V gene (reference sequence). Trimming at V came to 6 bases and at J to 4 bases, leaving 9 bases not matched to a gene. The CDR3 contains 15 residues. TCRdb's table, derived via immunoSEQ multiplex PCR, lists solely in-frame clones and lacks some. The sample shows 180,000 or so clones, about 88% of them seen only once. The receptor's source is a man between 18 and 35 years old with acute or convalescent COVID-19. The material sequenced was peripheral blood. The chain has TRBV19 and TRBJ1-2; TRBD1 matches at 9 bases. The CDR3: CASRQGQGFGYGYTF. CDR3 nucleotide sequence: TGTGCCAGTAGGCAGGGACAGGGCTTCGGCTATGGCTACACCTTC.